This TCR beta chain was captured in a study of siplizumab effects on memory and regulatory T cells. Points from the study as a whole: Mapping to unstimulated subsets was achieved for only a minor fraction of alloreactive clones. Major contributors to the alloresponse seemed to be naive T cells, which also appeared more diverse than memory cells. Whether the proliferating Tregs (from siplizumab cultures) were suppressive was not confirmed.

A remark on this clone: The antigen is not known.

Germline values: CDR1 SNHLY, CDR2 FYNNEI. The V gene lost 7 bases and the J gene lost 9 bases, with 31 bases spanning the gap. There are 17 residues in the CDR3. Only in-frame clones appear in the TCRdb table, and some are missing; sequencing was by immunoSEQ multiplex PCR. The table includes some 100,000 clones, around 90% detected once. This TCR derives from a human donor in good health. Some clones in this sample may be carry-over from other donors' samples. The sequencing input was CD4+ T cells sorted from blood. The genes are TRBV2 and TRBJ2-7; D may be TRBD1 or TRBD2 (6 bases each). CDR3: CASTETPRGGTGGGQYF. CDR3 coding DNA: TGTGCCAGCACAGAGACTCCCAGAGGGGGGACGGGTGGTGGGCAGTACTTC.